One and the same sample provided the 23 T cell receptor beta chains below, sequenced in a study of read filtering for tumor transcriptome and immune sequencing. From approximately 430 ng of RNA, a library with molecular barcoded alpha/delta and beta/gamma adaptors was made. MiXCR was run by TCRdb on the reads, yielding one entry per CDR3 protein. The sample has tens of thousands of distinct CDR3 sequences; roughly 19% are singletons. Material for sequencing was a population of CD138-negative cells sorted from bone marrow. The receptors were sampled from a donor aged 40 or older with multiple myeloma.

The V and J genes are TRBV10-3 and TRBJ1-3, with D hard to call. This CDR3 comprises 12 residues. Between the trimmed V and J ends, which lost 7 bases and 6 bases, there was a span of 10 bases. The germline V gene has CDR1 ENHRY and CDR2 SYGVKD. Written as DNA, the CDR3 is TGTGCCATCATGCGGGTGGAAAACACCATATATTTT. Translation: CAIMRVENTIYF.

Sample share makes this clonotype medium-sized (0.01 to 0.1%). V and J are TRBV10-3 and TRBJ2-1; D ambiguous. Trimming removed 4 bases at V and 12 bases at J, with 19 bases between. Looked up from germline, CDR1 is ENHRY and CDR2 is SYGVKD. This CDR3 has 14 amino acids. CDR3 DNA: TGTGCCATCAGTGCCATATCGGGTTATGAGCGGCAGTTCTTC. It translates to CAISAISGYERQFF.

This clonotype showed up just a few times. The chain has TRBV28 and TRBJ2-7, with D maybe TRBD2 (6 bases). This CDR3 contains 16 residues. Germline loops: CDR1 MDHEN, CDR2 SYDVKM. The germline V and J ends were trimmed by 6 bases and 0 bases, with 18 bases remaining between them. The CDR3, as DNA: TGTGCCAGCAGCTCTCCCGGGAGCTCCAACTCCTACGAGCAGTACTTC. It specifies CASSSPGSSNSYEQYF.

This clonotype was picked up many times. The rearrangement links TRBV14 to TRBJ1-6, with D possibly matching TRBD1 (5 bases). The germline V gene encodes CDR1 SGHDN and CDR2 FVKESK. The CDR3 has 14 residues. Deletions cut 3 bases from V and 8 bases from J, with 11 bases between. This CDR3 reads CASSQSGWDSPLHF. The CDR3 DNA follows: TGTGCCAGCAGCCAGTCAGGGTGGGATTCACCCCTCCACTTT.

Of note for this clonotype: This likely comes from a read error, as the CDR3 has no conserved phenylalanine or tryptophan at its end. The chain is built from TRBV20-1 and TRBJ1-1; D is perhaps TRBD1 (5 bases). This CDR3 contains 17 residues. V was cut by 2 bases and J by 4 bases, with 23 bases left in between. Germline CDR1 DFQATT, CDR2 SNEGSKA (reference sequence). CDR3 coding DNA: TGCAGTGCTAGAACCGCCCCGGGGTGGCGACAGAGCACTGAAGCTTTCCTT. Translating it yields CSARTAPGWRQSTEAFL.

This clonotype was observed many times. The rearrangement uses TRBV11-2 and TRBJ2-1; 14 nucleotides align to TRBD2. This CDR3 spans 17 amino acids. The germline gives CDR1 SGHAT, CDR2 FQNNGV. The V and J ends lost 5 bases and 1 base, in that order; junction bases with no gene match: 4. The DNA for the CDR3 is TGTGCCAGCAGCCCTCGGACTAGCGGGGGGTCCTACAATGAGCAGTTCTTC. Translation gives CASSPRTSGGSYNEQFF.

In this sample, this clonotype turned up once. This may be a read error: a much more frequent sequence differs by one nucleotide. The chain has TRBV6-2 or TRBV6-3 and TRBJ2-7, with a possible D match to TRBD2 (5 bases). The CDR3 is 14 residues long. The V and J ends lost 4 bases and 0 bases respectively, with 10 bases between them. The germline gives CDR1 MNHEY, CDR2 SVGEGT. The CDR3 sequence is CASSSHRDSYEQYF. The CDR3 region has the DNA TGTGCCAGCAGTTCCCATCGGGACTCCTACGAGCAGTACTTC.

The chain is built from TRBV2 and TRBJ2-1; D is uncertain. Trimming removed 6 bases from V and 1 base from J, with 19 bases in between. In germline, CDR1 is SNHLY, CDR2 FYNNEI. The CDR3 length is 17 residues. The CDR3: CASSNPHGTDSYNEQFF. The CDR3 DNA follows: TGTGCCAGCAGCAATCCCCACGGAACGGATTCCTACAATGAGCAGTTCTTC.

As for this clonotype: Its ends do not fully match the called genes, so a read error is possible. V gene TRBV24-1 combines with J gene TRBJ2-3, with 10 positions matching TRBD2. This CDR3 contains 16 residues. Germline CDR1 reads KGHDR; CDR2 reads SFDVKD. CDR3 in amino acids: CAISDRLAGDTDAQYF. As DNA, the CDR3 is TGTGCCATCAGTGACCGGCTAGCGGGAGACACAGATGCGCAGTATTTT.

About this clonotype itself: The conserved phenylalanine or tryptophan is not found at the CDR3 terminus, so this likely reflects a read error. DNA of the CDR3: TGCAGTGCTAGAGACCGACAGGGTGGTGTGCGGCGCCACAATGAGCAGTTCTCC. Protein sequence: CSARDRQGGVRRHNEQFS. The chain joins TRBV20-1 to TRBJ2-1, with 7 bases identical to TRBD1. The V and J ends lost 0 bases and 5 bases, in that order; junction bases with no gene match: 16. The germline gives CDR1 DFQATT, CDR2 SNEGSKA (reference sequence). The CDR3 contains 18 residues.

Remarks on this clonotype: A single base separates this from a much larger clone, so it may be a read error. Because it lacks the conserved phenylalanine or tryptophan at the end, this CDR3 is likely a read error. V usage is TRBV5-1 and J usage is TRBJ2-7, with unresolved D. The CDR3 is 14 amino acids. Looked up from germline, CDR1 is SGHRS and CDR2 is YFSETQ. Trimming removed 4 bases at V and 1 base at J, with 12 bases between. The CDR3 is CASSEAGRSYEQYL. In nucleotides, the CDR3 is TGCGCCAGCAGCGAGGCAGGAAGATCCTACGAGCAGTACCTC.

This chain links TRBV19 with TRBJ2-1; D is uncertain. Germline V gene data show CDR1 as LNHDA and CDR2 as SQIVND (reference sequence). This CDR3 region has 13 residues. With 4 bases removed from V and 4 bases from J, the gap between germline ends came to 8 bases. CDR3 loop: CASSTLTYNEQFF. CDR3 DNA sequence: TGTGCCAGTAGTACCCTAACGTACAATGAGCAGTTCTTC.

Comment on this clonotype: No conserved phenylalanine or tryptophan ends this CDR3, so it is likely a read error. This rearrangement joins TRBV2 to TRBJ2-5; no firm D call. CDR1 is SNHLY, CDR2 FYNNEI, per germline. V was shortened by 5 bases and J by 2 bases, with 9 bases between the two germline ends. This CDR3 contains 13 residues. CDR3 nucleotide sequence: TGTGCCAGCAGTCAGGACCAACAAGAGACCCAGTACTCC. It encodes CASSQDQQETQYS.

This chain uses TRBV6-1 with TRBJ2-1; 8 bases are a match to TRBD2. CDR1 and CDR2 (germline): MNHNS, SASEGT. The V gene end was trimmed by 4 bases and the J gene end by 7 bases; junction bases not matched to a gene: 6. CDR3 length: 14 amino acids. This chain's CDR3 is CASSAPGLENEQFF. The CDR3 region has the DNA TGTGCCAGCAGTGCCCCGGGACTAGAAAATGAGCAGTTCTTC.

There are many counts of this clonotype. CDR3 amino acids: CSAAAGGEYF. Here the CDR3 DNA reads TGCAGTGCTGCAGCGGGAGGGGAGTACTTC. The V and J genes are TRBV20-1 and TRBJ2-7; 10 nucleotides line up with TRBD2. Trimming removed 5 bases from V and 11 bases from J; junction bases left unmatched: 3. CDR1 is DFQATT, CDR2 SNEGSKA, per germline (reference sequence). This CDR3 is 10 amino acids long.

Of note for this clonotype: A far larger clone is only one base removed, so a read error is likely. This is likely a read error, given that the CDR3 carries no conserved phenylalanine or tryptophan at its end. This chain links TRBV7-2 with TRBJ2-1, with D uncertain. The germline V gene encodes CDR1 SGHTA and CDR2 FQGNSA. The V gene lost 1 base and the J gene lost 5 bases, with 15 bases spanning the gap. CDR3 size: 16 residues. The CDR3 nucleotides read TGTGCCAGCAGCTTAGGGCACTTAGCAACGAACAATGAGCAGTTCCTC. This sequence encodes CASSLGHLATNNEQFL.

This clonotype was seen many times. CDR3 nucleotides: TGCGCCAGCAGCCTCACCCCGGGAGCCCGGAACCCCTACGAGCAGTACTTC. This encodes CASSLTPGARNPYEQYF. The chain couples TRBV4-1 to TRBJ2-7; D is perhaps TRBD2 (6 bases). V lost 4 bases and J lost 2, with 21 bases in between. CDR3 length: 17 residues. Germline lookup yields CDR1 MGHRA and CDR2 YSYEKL.

This clonotype was seen just once. The final CDR3 position lacks the conserved phenylalanine or tryptophan, pointing to a likely read error. The rearrangement uses TRBV28 and TRBJ2-1, with 9 bases identical to TRBD2. The V gene's germline CDR1 is MDHEN and CDR2 SYDVKM. The CDR3 length is 15 residues. The CDR3 sequence: CASSLGTGGGDEQFL. The DNA for the CDR3 is TGTGCTAGCAGTTTAGGGACTGGCGGGGGGGATGAGCAGTTCCTC.

In the case of this clonotype: Here the CDR3 omits its conserved ending phenylalanine or tryptophan, so a read error is the likely source. This rearrangement joins TRBV10-3 to TRBJ2-1; D may be TRBD2 (5 bases). The length of the CDR3 is 14 residues. Germline V gives CDR1 ENHRY, CDR2 SYGVKD. DNA for the CDR3: TGTACCACCACTAGTCGCGGTGACTACAATGAGCAGTTCCTC. Translation gives CTTTSRGDYNEQFL.

Judged by abundance, this clonotype is medium-sized. The chain combines TRBV28 with TRBJ2-3; TRBD2 matches at 8 bases. The junction had 7 bases not matched to a gene; V was cut back by 11 bases and J by 3 bases. Looked up from germline, CDR1 is MDHEN and CDR2 is SYDVKM. The CDR3 length is 13 residues. CDR3 sequence (DNA): TGTGCCCACTCGGGAGGGGTTACAGATACGCAGTATTTT. Amino acids: CAHSGGVTDTQYF.

Worth noting for this clonotype: A much more abundant neighbour one base away suggests this may be a read error. The chain employs TRBV7-6 and TRBJ1-5, with TRBD1 identical over 7 bases. V trimming: 1 base; J trimming: 0 bases; junction bases outside the gene matches: 12. This CDR3 has 19 amino acids. Germline V gene data show CDR1 as SGHVS and CDR2 as FNYEAQ. CDR3 loop: CASSLVEGAGMFSNQPQHF. For the CDR3, the DNA is TGTGCCAGCAGCTTAGTCGAGGGGGCCGGTATGTTTAGCAATCAGCCCCAGCATTTT.

On this clonotype: Relative to the germline gene, one junction end is altered; a read error may explain this. V is TRBV20-1 and J is TRBJ1-3; 9 positions agree with TRBD1. The CDR3 length is 17 residues. Germline V gene data show CDR1 as DFQATT and CDR2 as SNEGSKA (reference sequence). DNA for the CDR3: TGCAGTGCTAGAGATAAGGAGGGACAGGGCTCTGGAAACACCACATATTTT. As protein: CSARDKEGQGSGNTTYF.

This clonotype has more than one count but fewer than ten. This chain connects TRBV12-5 to TRBJ2-1; D is unclear. Germline loops: CDR1 LGHNT, CDR2 FRNRAP. V dropped 3 bases and J dropped 13 bases, with 16 bases sitting between them. CDR3 length equals 13 residues. Here the CDR3 reads CASGFSSQSVQFF. DNA of the CDR3: TGTGCTAGTGGTTTTAGCTCCCAATCCGTCCAGTTCTTC.